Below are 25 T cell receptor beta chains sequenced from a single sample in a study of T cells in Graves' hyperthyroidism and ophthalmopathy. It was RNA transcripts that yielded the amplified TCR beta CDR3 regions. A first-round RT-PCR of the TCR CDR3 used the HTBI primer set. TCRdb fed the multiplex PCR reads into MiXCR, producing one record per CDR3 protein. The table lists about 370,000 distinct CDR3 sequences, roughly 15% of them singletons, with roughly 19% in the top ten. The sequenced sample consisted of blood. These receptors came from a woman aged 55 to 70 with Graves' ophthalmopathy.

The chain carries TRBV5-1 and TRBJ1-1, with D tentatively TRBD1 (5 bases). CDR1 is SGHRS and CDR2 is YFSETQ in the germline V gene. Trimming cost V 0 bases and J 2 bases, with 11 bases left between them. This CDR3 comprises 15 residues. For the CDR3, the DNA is TGCGCCAGCAGCTTGGGACGGGGCTCCAACACTGAAGCTTTCTTT. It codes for CASSLGRGSNTEAFF.

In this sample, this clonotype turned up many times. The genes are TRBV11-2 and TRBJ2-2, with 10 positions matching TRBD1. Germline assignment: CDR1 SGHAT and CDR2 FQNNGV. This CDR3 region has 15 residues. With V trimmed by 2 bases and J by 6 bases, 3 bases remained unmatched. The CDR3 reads CASSLWDRGAGELFF. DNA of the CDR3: TGTGCCAGCAGCTTATGGGACAGGGGTGCCGGGGAGCTGTTTTTT.

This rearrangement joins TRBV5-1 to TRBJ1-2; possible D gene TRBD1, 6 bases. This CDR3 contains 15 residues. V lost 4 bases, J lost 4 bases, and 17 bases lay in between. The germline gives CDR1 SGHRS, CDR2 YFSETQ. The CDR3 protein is CASSRTGGAGYGYTF. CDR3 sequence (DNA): TGCGCCAGCAGCCGTACCGGGGGGGCAGGCTATGGCTACACCTTC.

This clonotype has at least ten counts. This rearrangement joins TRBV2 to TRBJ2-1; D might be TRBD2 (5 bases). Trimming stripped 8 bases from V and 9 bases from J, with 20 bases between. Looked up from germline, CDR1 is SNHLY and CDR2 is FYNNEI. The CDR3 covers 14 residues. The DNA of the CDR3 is TGTGCCAGCCTATGGGGAGTTGGCGTTGGTGAGCAGTTCTTC. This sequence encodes CASLWGVGVGEQFF.

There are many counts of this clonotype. The CDR3 sequence: CSVVRGAVNQPQHF. CDR3 sequence (DNA): TGCAGTGTAGTTCGAGGGGCAGTTAATCAGCCCCAGCATTTT. This sequence joins TRBV20-1 and TRBJ1-5, with D tentatively TRBD1 (5 bases). The CDR3 is 14 residues long. Trimming removed 7 bases from V and 4 bases from J, with 17 bases in between. Germline CDR1 and CDR2: DFQATT and SNEGSKA (reference sequence).

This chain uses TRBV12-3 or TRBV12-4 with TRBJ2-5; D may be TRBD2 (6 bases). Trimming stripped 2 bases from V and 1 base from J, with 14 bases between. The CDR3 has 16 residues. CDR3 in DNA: TGTGCCAGCAGTTTATACCGGACGGGAGCCCAAGAGACCCAGTACTTC. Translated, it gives CASSLYRTGAQETQYF.

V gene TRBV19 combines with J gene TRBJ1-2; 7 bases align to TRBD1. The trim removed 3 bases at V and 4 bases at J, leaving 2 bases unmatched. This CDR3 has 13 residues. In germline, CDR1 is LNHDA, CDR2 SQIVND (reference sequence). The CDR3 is CASSMGQRYGYTF. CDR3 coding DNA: TGTGCCAGTAGTATGGGACAGCGCTATGGCTACACCTTC. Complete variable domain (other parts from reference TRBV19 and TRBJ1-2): DGGITQSPKYLFRKEGQNVTLSCEQNLNHDAMYWYRQDPGQGLRLIYYSQIVNDFQKGDIAEGYSVSREKKESFPLTVTSAQKNPTAFYLCASSMGQRYGYTFGSGTRLTVV.

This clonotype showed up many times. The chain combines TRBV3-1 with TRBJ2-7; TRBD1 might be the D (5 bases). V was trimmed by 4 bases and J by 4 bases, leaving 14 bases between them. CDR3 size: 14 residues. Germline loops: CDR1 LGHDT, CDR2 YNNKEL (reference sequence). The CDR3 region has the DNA TGTGCCAGCAGCCCCAGCCGACAGATATACGAGCAGTACTTC. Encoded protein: CASSPSRQIYEQYF.

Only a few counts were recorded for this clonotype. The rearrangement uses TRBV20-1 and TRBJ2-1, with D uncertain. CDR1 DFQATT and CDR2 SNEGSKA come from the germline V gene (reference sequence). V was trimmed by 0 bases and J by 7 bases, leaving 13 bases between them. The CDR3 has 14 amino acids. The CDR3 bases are TGCAGTGCTAGAGACCCCGGCCGGGCTAATGAGCAGTTCTTC. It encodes CSARDPGRANEQFF.

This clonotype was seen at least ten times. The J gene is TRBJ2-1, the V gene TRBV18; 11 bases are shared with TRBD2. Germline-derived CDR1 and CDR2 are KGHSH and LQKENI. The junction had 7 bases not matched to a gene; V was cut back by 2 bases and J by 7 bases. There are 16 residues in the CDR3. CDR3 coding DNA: TGTGCCAGCTCACCAAGCACTAGCGGGAGTGGTAATGAGCAGTTCTTC. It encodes CASSPSTSGSGNEQFF.

CDR3 sequence (DNA): TGCGCCAGCAGTGAGCCCCATCGAGATACGCAGTATTTT. It translates to CASSEPHRDTQYF. The chain combines TRBV10-1 with TRBJ2-3, with D unclear. Trimming pared 2 bases from V and 5 bases from J, leaving 8 bases between. The CDR3 totals 13 residues. Per the germline V gene, CDR1 is WNHNN and CDR2 is SYGVQD (reference sequence).

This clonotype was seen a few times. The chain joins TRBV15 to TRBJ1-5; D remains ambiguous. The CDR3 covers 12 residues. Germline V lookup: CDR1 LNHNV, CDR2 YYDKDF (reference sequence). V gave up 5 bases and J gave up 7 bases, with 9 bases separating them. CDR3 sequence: CATSGGGQPQHF. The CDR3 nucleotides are TGTGCCACCAGCGGTGGTGGGCAGCCCCAGCATTTT.

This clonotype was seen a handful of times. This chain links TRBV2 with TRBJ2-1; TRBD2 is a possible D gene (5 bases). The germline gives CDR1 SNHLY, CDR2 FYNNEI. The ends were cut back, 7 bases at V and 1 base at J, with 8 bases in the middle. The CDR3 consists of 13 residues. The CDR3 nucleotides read TGTGCCAGCATGAGCGGTTCCTACAATGAGCAGTTCTTC. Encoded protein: CASMSGSYNEQFF.

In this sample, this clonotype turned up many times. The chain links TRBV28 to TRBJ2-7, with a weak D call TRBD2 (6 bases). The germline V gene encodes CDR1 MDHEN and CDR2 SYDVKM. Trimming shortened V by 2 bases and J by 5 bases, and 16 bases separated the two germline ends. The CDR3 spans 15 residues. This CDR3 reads CASSLLAARGDEQYF. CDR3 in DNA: TGTGCCAGCAGTTTACTAGCAGCCCGCGGGGACGAGCAGTACTTC.

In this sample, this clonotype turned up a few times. The CDR3 sequence: CASSRGPSYEQYF. The CDR3 region has the DNA TGTGCCAGCAGTCGGGGGCCCTCCTACGAGCAGTACTTC. The chain uses TRBV6-2 or TRBV6-3 and TRBJ2-7; the D gene could be TRBD1 or TRBD2 (6 bases each). Germline assignment: CDR1 MNHEY and CDR2 SVGEGT. Trimming removed 5 bases from V and 0 bases from J, with 8 bases in between. CDR3 size: 13 residues.

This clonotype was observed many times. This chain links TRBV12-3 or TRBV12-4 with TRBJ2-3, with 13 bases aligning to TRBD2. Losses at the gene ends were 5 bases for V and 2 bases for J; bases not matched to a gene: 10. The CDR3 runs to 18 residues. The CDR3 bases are TGTGCCAGCAGTCCCAATCCACTAGCGGGAGGGTCCACAGATACGCAGTATTTT. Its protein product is CASSPNPLAGGSTDTQYF.

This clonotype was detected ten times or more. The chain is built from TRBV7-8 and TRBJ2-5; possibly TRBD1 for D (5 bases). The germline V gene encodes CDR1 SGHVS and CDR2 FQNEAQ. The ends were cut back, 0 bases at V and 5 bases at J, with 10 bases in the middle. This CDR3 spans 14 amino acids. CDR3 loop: CASSLARQGETQYF. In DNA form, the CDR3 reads TGTGCCAGCAGCTTAGCGAGGCAGGGCGAGACCCAGTACTTC.

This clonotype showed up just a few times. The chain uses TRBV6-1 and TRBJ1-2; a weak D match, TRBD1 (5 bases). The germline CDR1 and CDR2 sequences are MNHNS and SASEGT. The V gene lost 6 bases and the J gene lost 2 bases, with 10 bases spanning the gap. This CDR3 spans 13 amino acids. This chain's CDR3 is CASRLDSNYGYTF. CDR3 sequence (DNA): TGTGCCAGCAGGCTCGACAGCAACTATGGCTACACCTTC.

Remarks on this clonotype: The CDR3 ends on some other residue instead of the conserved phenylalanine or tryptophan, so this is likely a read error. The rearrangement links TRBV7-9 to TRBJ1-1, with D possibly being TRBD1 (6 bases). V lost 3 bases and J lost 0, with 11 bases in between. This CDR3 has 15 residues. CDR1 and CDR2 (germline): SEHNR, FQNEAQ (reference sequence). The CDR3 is CASSFEGGVNTEAFS. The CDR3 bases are TGTGCCAGCAGCTTTGAGGGGGGGGTGAACACTGAAGCTTTCTCT.

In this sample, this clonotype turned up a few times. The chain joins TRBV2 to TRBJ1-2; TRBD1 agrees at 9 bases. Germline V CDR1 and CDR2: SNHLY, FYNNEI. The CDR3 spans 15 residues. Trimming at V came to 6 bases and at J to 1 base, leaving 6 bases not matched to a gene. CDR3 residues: CASSDSDRGNYGYTF. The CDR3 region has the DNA TGTGCCAGCAGCGACTCGGACAGGGGTAACTATGGCTACACCTTC.

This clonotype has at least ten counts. CDR3 region: CSARFVRVEGYTF. As DNA, the CDR3 is TGCAGTGCTAGATTCGTCAGGGTGGAAGGCTACACCTTC. This chain links TRBV20-1 with TRBJ1-2; D is possibly TRBD1 (5 bases). This CDR3 spans 13 amino acids. The germline gives CDR1 DFQATT, CDR2 SNEGSKA (reference sequence). Trimming pared 2 bases from V and 8 bases from J, leaving 15 bases between.

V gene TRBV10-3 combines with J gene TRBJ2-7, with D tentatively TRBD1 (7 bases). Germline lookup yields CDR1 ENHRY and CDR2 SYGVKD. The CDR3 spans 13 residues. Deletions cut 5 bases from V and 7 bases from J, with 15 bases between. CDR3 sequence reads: CAISPEGAGEQYF. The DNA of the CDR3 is TGTGCCATCAGTCCTGAGGGGGCGGGAGAGCAGTACTTC.

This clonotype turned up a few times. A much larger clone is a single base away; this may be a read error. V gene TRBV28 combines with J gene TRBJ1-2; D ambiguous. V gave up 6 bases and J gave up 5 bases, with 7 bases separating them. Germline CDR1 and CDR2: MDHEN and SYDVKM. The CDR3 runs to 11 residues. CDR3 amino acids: CASRFQYGYTF. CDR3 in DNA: TGTGCCAGCAGGTTCCAGTATGGCTACACCTTC.

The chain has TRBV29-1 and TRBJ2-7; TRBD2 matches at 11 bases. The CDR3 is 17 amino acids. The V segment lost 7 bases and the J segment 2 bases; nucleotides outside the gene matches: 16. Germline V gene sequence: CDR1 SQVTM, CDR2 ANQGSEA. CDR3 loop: CSAAAEITSGGTYEQYF. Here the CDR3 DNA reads TGCAGCGCTGCGGCCGAAATTACTAGCGGGGGTACCTACGAGCAGTACTTC.

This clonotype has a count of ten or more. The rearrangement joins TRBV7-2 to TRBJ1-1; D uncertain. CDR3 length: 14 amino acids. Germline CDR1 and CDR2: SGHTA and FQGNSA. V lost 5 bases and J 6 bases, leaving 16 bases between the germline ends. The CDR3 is CASSNREGGAEAFF. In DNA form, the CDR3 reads TGTGCCAGCAGCAACCGGGAAGGCGGCGCTGAAGCTTTCTTT. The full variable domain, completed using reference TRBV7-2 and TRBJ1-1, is GAGVSQSPSNKVTEKGKDVELRCDPISGHTALYWYRQSLGQGLEFLIYFQGNSAPDKSGLPSDRFSAERTGGSVSTLTIQRTQQEDSAVYLCASSNREGGAEAFFGQGTRLTVV.